This T cell receptor beta chain was sequenced during a study of T cells in Graves' hyperthyroidism and ophthalmopathy. CDR3 size: 13 residues. The ends were cut back, 0 bases at V and 4 bases at J, with 7 bases in the middle. CDR1 and CDR2 from the germline V gene are MGHRA and YSYEKL. TCR beta CDR3 regions were amplified from RNA. A first-round RT-PCR of the TCR CDR3 used the HTBI primer set. TCRdb reprocessed the multiplex PCR reads with MiXCR, giving one entry per CDR3 protein. This sample has over 700,000 distinct CDR3 sequences; around 39% occur once, and the top ten carry 7.5% to 9.5%. Source material for PBMCs was about 10 ml fresh peripheral blood.

The V gene is TRBV4-1, the J gene TRBJ2-7, with D unresolved. Specimen: blood. The clonotype was recovered from a man aged 18 to 30 with Graves' hyperthyroidism. The CDR3 DNA follows: TGCGCCAGCAGCCAAGACAGATTTTACGAGCAGTACTTC. This translates into CASSQDRFYEQYF.